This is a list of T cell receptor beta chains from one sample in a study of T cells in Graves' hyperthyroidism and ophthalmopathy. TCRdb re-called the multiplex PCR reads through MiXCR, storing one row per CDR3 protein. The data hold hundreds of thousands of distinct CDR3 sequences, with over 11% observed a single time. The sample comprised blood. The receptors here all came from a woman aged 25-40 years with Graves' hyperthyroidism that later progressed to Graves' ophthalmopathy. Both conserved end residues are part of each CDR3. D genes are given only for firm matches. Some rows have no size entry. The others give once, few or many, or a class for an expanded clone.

CDR3 DNA: TGTGCCAGCATCAGACAGGCTCCTCTCTCTGGGGCCAACGTCCTGACTTTC
CDR3 protein: CASIRQAPLSGANVLTF
D gene: NA
J gene: TRBJ2-6
clone size: many
V gene: TRBV2

CDR3 DNA: TGTGCCATTGGGGGGACAGGGGGCCGGGAGCAGTACTTC
CDR3 protein: CAIGGTGGREQYF
D gene: TRBD1
J gene: TRBJ2-7
clone size: NA
V gene: TRBV6-1

CDR3 DNA: TGTGCCACCAGTGATATTAGCGGGTCCTACAATGAGCAGTTCTTC
CDR3 protein: CATSDISGSYNEQFF
D gene: TRBD2
J gene: TRBJ2-1
clone size: many
V gene: TRBV24-1

CDR3 DNA: TGTGCCAGGGGACAGGGGAAGGGTGAAAAACTGTTTTTT
CDR3 protein: CARGQGKGEKLFF
D gene: TRBD1
J gene: TRBJ1-4
clone size: NA
V gene: TRBV3-1

CDR3 DNA: TGTGGCTCGACTAGCGGGAGCGGCAATCAGCCCCAGCATTTT
CDR3 protein: CGSTSGSGNQPQHF
D gene: NA
J gene: TRBJ1-5
clone size: NA
V gene: TRBV28

CDR3 DNA: TGTGCCAGCAGCTGGCCCCCGGGTAGCGGGAGAAATCCCTCCTACAATGAGCAGTTCTTC
CDR3 protein: CASSWPPGSGRNPSYNEQFF
D gene: TRBD2
J gene: TRBJ2-1
clone size: NA
V gene: TRBV7-9

CDR3 DNA: TGCAGTGCTAGCAAACAGGAAAACTATGGCTACACCTTC
CDR3 protein: CSASKQENYGYTF
D gene: NA
J gene: TRBJ1-2
clone size: few
V gene: TRBV20-1

CDR3 DNA: TGTGCCAGCAGTTGGGTATTAGGTCGGACCTCCTACGAGCAGTACTTC
CDR3 protein: CASSWVLGRTSYEQYF
D gene: NA
J gene: TRBJ2-7
clone size: few
V gene: TRBV28

CDR3 DNA: TGCAGTGCTTGGAGCGGGGCCTACAATGAGCAGTTCTTC
CDR3 protein: CSAWSGAYNEQFF
D gene: TRBD2
J gene: TRBJ2-1
clone size: NA
V gene: TRBV20-1

CDR3 DNA: TGTGCCTGGAGCACAGGGGGGTGGAATGGCTACACCTTC
CDR3 protein: CAWSTGGWNGYTF
D gene: TRBD1
J gene: TRBJ1-2
clone size: many
V gene: TRBV30

CDR3 DNA: TGTGCCAGCAGCCAAGGGGGCGATAATTCACCCCTCCACTTT
CDR3 protein: CASSQGGDNSPLHF
D gene: TRBD1
J gene: TRBJ1-6
clone size: many
V gene: TRBV28

CDR3 DNA: TGTGCCAGCTCCGGCCGGGACAGACCATCTAACTATGGCTACACCTTC
CDR3 protein: CASSGRDRPSNYGYTF
D gene: TRBD1
J gene: TRBJ1-2
clone size: NA
V gene: TRBV28

CDR3 DNA: TGTGCCTGGGAAGATGGATCAGATACGCAGTATTTT
CDR3 protein: CAWEDGSDTQYF
D gene: NA
J gene: TRBJ2-3
clone size: many
V gene: TRBV30

CDR3 DNA: TGTGCCAGCAGCTGGGACAGGGGAGAGACCCAGTACTTC
CDR3 protein: CASSWDRGETQYF
D gene: TRBD1
J gene: TRBJ2-5
clone size: many
V gene: TRBV7-3

CDR3 DNA: TGTGCCAGTAGTATACCCCGCTCCATTTACAATGAGCAGTTCTTC
CDR3 protein: CASSIPRSIYNEQFF
D gene: NA
J gene: TRBJ2-1
clone size: many
V gene: TRBV19

CDR3 DNA: TGTGCCAGCAGTTTAAGCCCGAGCTCCTACGAGCAGTACTTC
CDR3 protein: CASSLSPSSYEQYF
D gene: NA
J gene: TRBJ2-7
clone size: many
V gene: TRBV12-3/TRBV12-4

CDR3 DNA: TGTGCCAGCAGCAACAACAGGGACGAGCAGTACTTC
CDR3 protein: CASSNNRDEQYF
D gene: NA
J gene: TRBJ2-7
clone size: few
V gene: TRBV7-3

CDR3 DNA: TGTGCCATCAGGAGGCAGGGGTCCTCCTACGAGCAGTACTTC
CDR3 protein: CAIRRQGSSYEQYF
D gene: NA
J gene: TRBJ2-7
clone size: NA
V gene: TRBV10-3

CDR3 DNA: TGTGCCAGCTTACTCCAGGGGCCAAACATTCAGTACTTC
CDR3 protein: CASLLQGPNIQYF
D gene: NA
J gene: TRBJ2-4
clone size: few
V gene: TRBV28

CDR3 DNA: TGTGCCAGCAGTTTCGGGGTCGGGGCCAGTCTAGCCAAAAACATTCAGTACTTC
CDR3 protein: CASSFGVGASLAKNIQYF
D gene: NA
J gene: TRBJ2-4
clone size: many
V gene: TRBV12-3/TRBV12-4

CDR3 DNA: TGCAGTGCTAGAGATCCCAGCCCGTCCCTAGACAGGGGCTATGGCTACACCTTC
CDR3 protein: CSARDPSPSLDRGYGYTF
D gene: TRBD1
J gene: TRBJ1-2
clone size: NA
V gene: TRBV20-1

CDR3 DNA: TGTGCCAGCAGCTCGCCAGGACAGGGGGCCACCGGGGAGCTGTTTTTT
CDR3 protein: CASSSPGQGATGELFF
D gene: TRBD1
J gene: TRBJ2-2
clone size: NA
V gene: TRBV13

CDR3 DNA: TGTGCCAGCAGCCAAGAAGTTCACGGAGCGGGAGGGCCCGGCGGGGAGCTGTTTTTT
CDR3 protein: CASSQEVHGAGGPGGELFF
D gene: TRBD2
J gene: TRBJ2-2
clone size: NA
V gene: TRBV3-1

CDR3 DNA: TGTGCCAGCAGCTTGGGGACGCCCAACGAGCAGTACTTC
CDR3 protein: CASSLGTPNEQYF
D gene: NA
J gene: TRBJ2-7
clone size: many
V gene: TRBV7-3

CDR3 DNA: TGTGCCAGCAGTTACCCGAGACGGGGACAGGGTTTGGAGACCCAGTACTTC
CDR3 protein: CASSYPRRGQGLETQYF
D gene: TRBD1
J gene: TRBJ2-5
clone size: NA
V gene: TRBV6-5

CDR3 DNA: TGCGCCAGCAGCTTGATGACTAGCGGGAGACGAGATACGCAGTATTTT
CDR3 protein: CASSLMTSGRRDTQYF
D gene: TRBD2
J gene: TRBJ2-3
clone size: many
V gene: TRBV5-1

CDR3 DNA: TGTGCCAGCAAGACGGCTGCCTACGAGCAGTACTTC
CDR3 protein: CASKTAAYEQYF
D gene: NA
J gene: TRBJ2-7
clone size: many
V gene: TRBV28

CDR3 DNA: TGTGCCAGTAGTATAGGACGGAGGAGCAATCAGCCCCAGCATTTT
CDR3 protein: CASSIGRRSNQPQHF
D gene: NA
J gene: TRBJ1-5
clone size: many
V gene: TRBV19

CDR3 DNA: TGTGCCACGAGGAGAGAAGCGGGAGTGAGTGATACGCAGTATTTT
CDR3 protein: CATRREAGVSDTQYF
D gene: TRBD2
J gene: TRBJ2-3
clone size: many
V gene: TRBV2

CDR3 DNA: TGCGCCAGCAGTGAGTCCTCGGGGATGGGCACAGATACGCAGTATTTT
CDR3 protein: CASSESSGMGTDTQYF
D gene: NA
J gene: TRBJ2-3
clone size: few
V gene: TRBV10-1

CDR3 DNA: TGTGCCAGCAGTTATGGGGGGGATGGGGCCAACGTCCTGACTTTC
CDR3 protein: CASSYGGDGANVLTF
D gene: TRBD2
J gene: TRBJ2-6
clone size: NA
V gene: TRBV6-2/TRBV6-3

CDR3 DNA: TGTGCCAGCAGCCAAGGGTTTGGGGGGGACTCCCCCTCTGGGGCCAACGTCCTGACTTTC
CDR3 protein: CASSQGFGGDSPSGANVLTF
D gene: TRBD2
J gene: TRBJ2-6
clone size: NA
V gene: TRBV3-1

CDR3 DNA: TGTGCCAGCAGACGACAGGGAATCGACGGCTACACCTTC
CDR3 protein: CASRRQGIDGYTF
D gene: TRBD1
J gene: TRBJ1-2
clone size: NA
V gene: TRBV28

CDR3 DNA: TGTGCCAGCTCACCACGGGAAAAGACAACCACCGGGGAGCTGTTTTTT
CDR3 protein: CASSPREKTTTGELFF
D gene: NA
J gene: TRBJ2-2
clone size: NA
V gene: TRBV18

CDR3 DNA: TGTGCCAGTCGGACAGAGGGGACTGTCGAGGGTACCGGGGAGCTGTTTTTT
CDR3 protein: CASRTEGTVEGTGELFF
D gene: NA
J gene: TRBJ2-2
clone size: many
V gene: TRBV19

CDR3 DNA: TGTGCCTGGAGTGTCGGACCAGTTAACTATGGCTACACCTTC
CDR3 protein: CAWSVGPVNYGYTF
D gene: NA
J gene: TRBJ1-2
clone size: many
V gene: TRBV30

CDR3 DNA: TGCAGTGCCCTTCTGGGCCAGTATGAAAAACTGTTTTTT
CDR3 protein: CSALLGQYEKLFF
D gene: NA
J gene: TRBJ1-4
clone size: many
V gene: TRBV20-1

CDR3 DNA: TGTGCCAGCAGCGCGACCTTGGAAAATACGCAGTATTTT
CDR3 protein: CASSATLENTQYF
D gene: NA
J gene: TRBJ2-3
clone size: many
V gene: TRBV14